This TCR beta chain was identified during a study of T cell responses to AZD1222 COVID-19 vaccine. Notes on this clone: Antigen specificity is unknown.

Study conclusions and caveats: It should be noted that donors were predominantly white British and more often female, and clonal diversity was possibly underestimated. Reports indicate that nearly half of spike-specific TCRs are directed at unmutated variant regions. Only a handful of AZD1222 recipients were seropositive at baseline. Repertoires were collected only later (after the peak T cell response had occurred).

Measured with immunoSEQ multiplex PCR; TCRdb has only the in-frame clones, and not every one. The profile shows over 85,000 clones, about 86% of them singletons. V lost 3 bases and J lost 7, with 17 bases in between. CDR1 and CDR2 (germline): SGHDT, YYEEEE. This CDR3 is 16 amino acids long. This clonotype originated in an adult in good health. The chain uses TRBV5-6 and TRBJ1-6, with a possible D match to TRBD1 (5 bases). This specimen consisted of peripheral blood, obtained on day 0 of AZD1222 vaccination. This CDR3 reads CASSSPPGRDNSPLHF. CDR3 sequence (DNA): TGTGCCAGCAGCTCACCCCCGGGAAGGGACAATTCACCCCTCCACTTT. The entire variable domain, with the rest obtained from reference TRBV5-6 and TRBJ1-6, is as follows: DAGVTQSPTHLIKTRGQQVTLRCSPKSGHDTVSWYQQALGQGPQFIFQYYEEEERQRGNFPDRFSGHQFPNYSSELNVNALLLGDSALYLCASSSPPGRDNSPLHFGNGTRLTVT.